A selection of T cell receptor beta chains follows, all from one sample in a study of technical replicates of blood from a few donors. Some clones are missing from TCRdb's copy, which holds only in-frame ones; the method was immunoSEQ multiplex PCR. The sample holds around 83,000 clones; about 91% are singletons and the top ten take about 0.4%. Sequencing was done on a sample of T cells isolated from PBMCs. All receptors derive from a human donor in good health. Some clones in this sample may be carry-over from other donors' samples. Each CDR3 is given with its conserved first and last residue. The order of the fields is clone size, D gene, V gene, J gene, CDR3 DNA, CDR3 protein. The D gene is left open where the match is weak. Where a row states a size, it is once, few, many or the class of an expanded clone; other rows omit it.

clone size: .; D gene: .; V gene: TRBV7-2; J gene: TRBJ2-7; CDR3 DNA: TGTGCCAGCAGCTTCCGGGACTCCTACGAGCAGTACTTC; CDR3 protein: CASSFRDSYEQYF
clone size: .; D gene: .; V gene: TRBV28; J gene: TRBJ2-1; CDR3 DNA: TGTGCCAGCAGTTTAGAGTATTTTAACAATGAGCAGTTCTTC; CDR3 protein: CASSLEYFNNEQFF
clone size: .; D gene: .; V gene: TRBV19; J gene: TRBJ2-1; CDR3 DNA: TGTGCCAGTAGTATCGGCCCGGGTACTAATGAGCAGTTCTTC; CDR3 protein: CASSIGPGTNEQFF
clone size: .; D gene: .; V gene: TRBV2; J gene: TRBJ1-1; CDR3 DNA: TGTGCCAGCAGTTGGGGGGCGGGAGGTGAAGCTTTCTTT; CDR3 protein: CASSWGAGGEAFF
clone size: .; D gene: .; V gene: TRBV29-1; J gene: TRBJ2-5; CDR3 DNA: TGCAGCGCGTCTGACGGAGCTTTCCAAGAGACCCAGTACTTC; CDR3 protein: CSASDGAFQETQYF
clone size: .; D gene: .; V gene: TRBV6-5; J gene: TRBJ1-2; CDR3 DNA: TGTGCCAGCAGGACCACGTCTCGGGACTATGGCTACACCTTC; CDR3 protein: CASRTTSRDYGYTF
clone size: .; D gene: TRBD1; V gene: TRBV28; J gene: TRBJ2-7; CDR3 DNA: TGTGCCAGCAGTTTCTTACGACAGGGAGCAGTTCGCGAGCAGTACTTC; CDR3 protein: CASSFLRQGAVREQYF
clone size: .; D gene: .; V gene: TRBV5-6; J gene: TRBJ2-2; CDR3 DNA: TGTGCCAGCAGCCAGTCCACCGGGGAGCTGTTTTTT; CDR3 protein: CASSQSTGELFF
clone size: few; D gene: .; V gene: TRBV11-2; J gene: TRBJ1-4; CDR3 DNA: TGTGCCAGCAGAAGACAGATTAATGAAAAACTGTTTTTT; CDR3 protein: CASRRQINEKLFF
clone size: .; D gene: TRBD1; V gene: TRBV28; J gene: TRBJ1-4; CDR3 DNA: TGTGCCAGCAGTTTATCAGGGGGCGTTGAAAAACTGTTTTTT; CDR3 protein: CASSLSGGVEKLFF
clone size: .; D gene: TRBD1; V gene: TRBV19; J gene: TRBJ1-3; CDR3 DNA: TGTGCCAGTAGTGATACAGGGGCTGGAAACACCATATATTTT; CDR3 protein: CASSDTGAGNTIYF
clone size: .; D gene: .; V gene: TRBV5-5; J gene: TRBJ2-7; CDR3 DNA: TGTGCCAGCAGCTTAGTGGCTGAAATCTACGAGCAGTACTTC; CDR3 protein: CASSLVAEIYEQYF
clone size: .; D gene: .; V gene: TRBV7-8; J gene: TRBJ2-7; CDR3 DNA: TGTGCCAGCAGCTTAGCTAGCGCTTGGACGGGCAGCTCCTACGAGCAGTACTTC; CDR3 protein: CASSLASAWTGSSYEQYF
clone size: .; D gene: TRBD2; V gene: TRBV5-4; J gene: TRBJ2-1; CDR3 DNA: TGTGCCAGCCTGAGGGAGGGCCCTCTCCGCCTTTACAATGAGCAGTTCTTC; CDR3 protein: CASLREGPLRLYNEQFF
clone size: .; D gene: TRBD1; V gene: TRBV28; J gene: TRBJ2-5; CDR3 DNA: TGTGCCAGCAGCCTACAGGGGGGTCAAGAGACCCAGTACTTC; CDR3 protein: CASSLQGGQETQYF
clone size: .; D gene: .; V gene: TRBV19; J gene: TRBJ1-2; CDR3 DNA: TGTGCCACGGACGGGGTTGATGGCTACACCTTC; CDR3 protein: CATDGVDGYTF
clone size: .; D gene: .; V gene: TRBV7-6; J gene: TRBJ2-3; CDR3 DNA: TGTGCCAGCAGTTACGGGGGAGGAGCAGATACGCAGTATTTT; CDR3 protein: CASSYGGGADTQYF
clone size: .; D gene: .; V gene: TRBV11-3; J gene: TRBJ2-3; CDR3 DNA: TGTGCCAGCAGCTCAGGTACCCCAGATACGCAGTATTTT; CDR3 protein: CASSSGTPDTQYF
clone size: .; D gene: TRBD1; V gene: TRBV7-8; J gene: TRBJ2-3; CDR3 DNA: TGTGCCAGCAGCTTCGACAGGGACGCGCAGTATTTT; CDR3 protein: CASSFDRDAQYF
clone size: .; D gene: .; V gene: TRBV9; J gene: TRBJ2-3; CDR3 DNA: TGTGCCAGCAGCGTACAAGGGGGGGGAACAGATACGCAGTATTTT; CDR3 protein: CASSVQGGGTDTQYF
clone size: .; D gene: TRBD1; V gene: TRBV7-3; J gene: TRBJ2-6; CDR3 DNA: TGTGCCAGCAGTCCCCAGGGGGCCTCTGGGGCCAACGTCCTGACTTTC; CDR3 protein: CASSPQGASGANVLTF
clone size: once; D gene: .; V gene: TRBV4-1; J gene: TRBJ2-2; CDR3 DNA: TGCGCCAGCAGCCAAGAAGTAGGGCGGGTATTGGACGGGGAGCTGTTTTTT; CDR3 protein: CASSQEVGRVLDGELFF
clone size: .; D gene: .; V gene: TRBV29-1; J gene: TRBJ2-7; CDR3 DNA: TGCAGCGTTGAAGAGAGATACGAGCAGTACTTC; CDR3 protein: CSVEERYEQYF
clone size: .; D gene: .; V gene: TRBV27; J gene: TRBJ2-5; CDR3 DNA: TGTGCCAGCAGTTTAGCGATTGCAGAGACCCAGTACTTC; CDR3 protein: CASSLAIAETQYF